Below are 31 T cell receptor beta chains sequenced from a single sample in a study of blood T cells in healthy people across ages. A second PCR, run for 7 to 11 cycles, used a sample-barcoded 5' primer plus a J-beta primer mix. Each CDR3 protein is one row after TCRdb ran MiXCR on the 5' RACE reads. This table holds 1,800,000 or so distinct CDR3 sequences, around 40% found once. The sequencing sample was made of blood. The receptors come from a human donor in good health.

This chain uses TRBV11-2 with TRBJ1-2; 7 nucleotides match TRBD1. CDR3 length: 14 amino acids. Germline V lookup: CDR1 SGHAT, CDR2 FQNNGV. Trimming took 5 bases from V and 8 from J; bases not matched to a gene: 11. The CDR3 region has the DNA TGTGCCAGCAGCCGGGACAGCAGTCTTTGGGGCTACACCTTC. It encodes CASSRDSSLWGYTF.

This clonotype was seen only a few times. V is TRBV6-5 and J is TRBJ1-4; D is unresolved. The germline CDR1 and CDR2 sequences are MNHEY and SVGAGI. This CDR3 region has 16 residues. Trimming removed 2 bases at V and 5 bases at J, with 15 bases between. This CDR3 reads CASSYGYRGPNEKLFF. The CDR3 bases are TGTGCCAGCAGTTACGGTTATAGAGGACCGAATGAAAAACTGTTTTTT.

The CDR3 DNA reads as TGTGCCAGCACAAGGACTAGCGGCAACAATGAGCAGTTCTTC. Protein product: CASTRTSGNNEQFF. This rearrangement joins TRBV6-6 to TRBJ2-1; 10 positions agree with TRBD2. In germline, CDR1 is MNHNY, CDR2 SVGAGI (reference sequence). V gave up 7 bases and J gave up 5 bases; unmatched junction bases: 5. The CDR3 extends over 14 amino acids.

In this sample, this clonotype turned up a few times. The chain links TRBV6-5 to TRBJ1-2, with 12 bases aligning to TRBD1. Germline V gene sequence: CDR1 MNHEY, CDR2 SVGAGI. V shed 6 bases, J shed 3 bases, and the junction held 8 bases outside the gene matches. The CDR3 is 16 residues long. The CDR3 sequence is CASRGTGGPVDYGYTF. The CDR3 DNA follows: TGTGCCAGCAGGGGGACAGGGGGCCCCGTAGACTATGGCTACACCTTC.

This clonotype was detected only a few times. The chain is built from TRBV12-3 or TRBV12-4 and TRBJ2-5; D possibly corresponds to TRBD2 (5 bases). V dropped 1 base and J dropped 0 bases, with 6 bases sitting between them. CDR3 size: 14 residues. The CDR3 nucleotides are TGTGCCAGCAGTTTAGTAGCGTACCAAGAGACCCAGTACTTC. It is translated as CASSLVAYQETQYF.

The chain combines TRBV25-1 with TRBJ1-2; D perhaps matches TRBD1 (6 bases). The V gene lost 5 bases and the J gene lost 4 bases, with 17 bases spanning the gap. From germline, CDR1 is MGHDK and CDR2 SYGVNS. The CDR3 length is 15 residues. For the CDR3, the DNA is TGTGCCAGCAGTCTCGCGAGGGGGGAACTCTATGGCTACACCTTC. Amino acids: CASSLARGELYGYTF.

The table lists this clonotype with a few counts. The chain couples TRBV7-8 to TRBJ1-1; D may be TRBD1 (6 bases). V was clipped by 5 bases and J by 5 bases, with 15 bases between them. The CDR3 length is 14 residues. Germline V gives CDR1 SGHVS, CDR2 FQNEAQ. The CDR3 protein is CASSPQGWGTEAFF. The CDR3 DNA sequence: TGTGCCAGCAGCCCACAGGGATGGGGAACTGAAGCTTTCTTT.

This clonotype was recorded at least ten times. The chain is built from TRBV4-3 and TRBJ2-1; TRBD2 aligns across 10 bases. J gave up 1 base and V 2 bases, and 5 bases lay outside the gene matches. CDR1 and CDR2 from the germline V gene are LGHNA and YSLEER. The CDR3 spans 17 residues. CDR3 loop: CASSQFSGGMSYNEQFF. Written as DNA, the CDR3 is TGCGCCAGCAGCCAATTTAGCGGGGGGATGTCCTACAATGAGCAGTTCTTC.

This clonotype was counted only a few times. V is TRBV7-2 and J is TRBJ2-7; D is ambiguous. This CDR3 region has 14 residues. V was clipped by 2 bases and J by 3 bases, with 11 bases between them. Per germline, CDR1 SGHTA and CDR2 FQGNSA. This chain's CDR3 is CASSLFPGIYEQYF. The CDR3 DNA sequence: TGTGCCAGCAGCTTATTCCCCGGAATCTACGAGCAGTACTTC.

The table lists this clonotype with a few counts. The V gene is TRBV7-2, the J gene TRBJ2-1, with 7 nucleotides matching TRBD1. The CDR3 consists of 14 residues. J lost 5 bases, V lost 5 bases, and 6 bases had no gene match. CDR1 is SGHTA and CDR2 is FQGNSA in the germline V gene. The CDR3 sequence is CASSPPGTDNEQFF. CDR3 coding DNA: TGTGCCAGCAGCCCACCGGGGACAGACAATGAGCAGTTCTTC.

The rearrangement uses TRBV4-1 and TRBJ2-1; D possibly corresponds to TRBD2 (6 bases). The CDR3 covers 15 residues. Germline CDR1 reads MGHRA; CDR2 reads YSYEKL. V lost 0 bases, J lost 3 bases, and 9 bases lay in between. CDR3 nucleotides: TGCGCCAGCAGCCAAGAGGGGAGGATCTACAATGAGCAGTTCTTC. Translating it yields CASSQEGRIYNEQFF.

Details on this clonotype: The junction does not match germline at one end; this may be a read error. The V call is TRBV12-3 or TRBV12-4, the J call TRBJ2-3; weak D call: TRBD1 (5 bases). The CDR3 runs 14 residues. The CDR3 coding sequence is TGTGCCAGCAGTTTGGGGCAGCGAACAGATACGCGGTATTTT. Translated: CASSLGQRTDTRYF.

The chain carries TRBV9 and TRBJ2-7, with D perhaps given as TRBD1 or TRBD2 (5 bases each). V was cut by 3 bases and J by 12 bases, with 22 bases left in between. Germline lookup yields CDR1 SGDLS and CDR2 YYNGEE. This CDR3 comprises 14 residues. This CDR3 is CASSGTPGTSQRYF. The CDR3 coding sequence is TGTGCCAGCAGCGGTACGCCAGGGACGAGCCAGCGGTACTTC.

The V and J genes are TRBV5-1 and TRBJ2-3; D unclear. Germline V gives CDR1 SGHRS, CDR2 YFSETQ. CDR3 length equals 15 residues. With 0 bases removed from V and 7 bases from J, the gap between germline ends came to 15 bases. The CDR3 DNA reads as TGCGCCAGCAGCTTGGCCTCGGAGCCTAGGAATACGCAGTATTTT. Translating it yields CASSLASEPRNTQYF.

V and J are TRBV7-2 and TRBJ2-1; the D is unclear. Germline CDR1 is SGHTA and CDR2 is FQGNSA. The CDR3 extends over 15 amino acids. V was clipped by 6 bases and J by 4 bases, with 16 bases between them. DNA of the CDR3: TGTGCCAGCAGTTCCGCCGCTGGGGATTACAATGAGCAGTTCTTC. Amino acid sequence: CASSSAAGDYNEQFF. Full variable domain (rest looked up from reference TRBV7-2 and TRBJ2-1): GAGVSQSPSNKVTEKGKDVELRCDPISGHTALYWYRQSLGQGLEFLIYFQGNSAPDKSGLPSDRFSAERTGGSVSTLTIQRTQQEDSAVYLCASSSAAGDYNEQFFGPGTRLTVL.

This clonotype occurred a few times. The junction departs from germline at one end; a sequencing error may be responsible. The V and J genes are TRBV7-9 and TRBJ2-1, with TRBD2 as a possible D gene (5 bases). CDR3 length equals 14 residues. Germline V lookup: CDR1 SEHNR, CDR2 FQNEAQ (reference sequence). The DNA for the CDR3 is TGTGCCAGCAGTTTAGGAGGCGACGGGCGTGAGCAGTTCTTC. It is translated as CASSLGGDGREQFF.

The CDR3 DNA reads as TGTGCCAGCAACTTGAACAGGAATTATGAAAAACTGTTTTTT. This sequence encodes CASNLNRNYEKLFF. The genes are TRBV7-6 and TRBJ1-4; a weak D match, TRBD1 (5 bases). The CDR3 is 14 amino acids. Per the germline V gene, CDR1 is SGHVS and CDR2 is FNYEAQ. V was trimmed by 7 bases and J by 6 bases, leaving 15 bases between them.

CDR3 loop: CASSTAGTSYEQYF. Written as DNA, the CDR3 is TGTGCCAGCAGTACCGCCGGGACTAGCTACGAGCAGTACTTC. The V gene is TRBV6-6, the J gene TRBJ2-7; the match to TRBD2 covers 8 bases. The CDR3 has 14 residues. The junction had 6 bases not matched to a gene; V was cut back by 5 bases and J by 3 bases. Germline values: CDR1 MNHNY, CDR2 SVGAGI (reference sequence).

This clonotype has a handful of counts. A junction boundary mismatches the germline segment, possibly from a read error. This chain connects TRBV7-6 to TRBJ2-7, with 12 bases identical to TRBD1. This CDR3 spans 18 amino acids. CDR1 and CDR2 from the germline V gene are SGHVS and FNYEAQ. CDR3: CASSLAIPGQGANYEQYF. In nucleotides, the CDR3 is TGTGCCAGCAGCCTAGCGATCCCGGGACAGGGGGCTAACTACGAGCAGTACTTC.

The V gene is TRBV5-1, the J gene TRBJ1-2; D is unresolved. The CDR3 consists of 15 residues. V shed 3 bases and J shed 7 bases, with 19 bases lying between them. The germline gives CDR1 SGHRS, CDR2 YFSETQ. CDR3 coding DNA: TGCGCCAGCAGCTCCCTCGTGGAGGCTCTTGCTGGCTACACCTTC. This codes for CASSSLVEALAGYTF.

CDR3 amino acids: CASSLESRNEQFF. Here the CDR3 DNA reads TGTGCCAGCAGCTTAGAAAGTAGGAATGAGCAGTTCTTC. The chain has TRBV7-2 and TRBJ2-1; D remains unclear. Germline-derived CDR1 and CDR2 are SGHTA and FQGNSA. The CDR3 is 13 amino acids. V lost 1 base and J lost 7, with 8 bases in between.

This clonotype has a handful of counts. This sequence joins TRBV7-2 and TRBJ2-1, with 8 bases matching TRBD1. V dropped 0 bases and J dropped 4; count of bases not matched to a gene: 14. Germline assignment: CDR1 SGHTA and CDR2 FQGNSA. The CDR3 has 19 amino acids. The CDR3 sequence: CASSLALFLGTGAYNEQFF. DNA for the CDR3: TGTGCCAGCAGCTTAGCGCTATTTTTAGGGACAGGCGCGTACAATGAGCAGTTCTTC.

This clonotype has more than one count but fewer than ten. The chain has TRBV29-1 and TRBJ2-1; tentatively, D is TRBD1 (5 bases). CDR3 length: 16 amino acids. Per germline, CDR1 SQVTM and CDR2 ANQGSEA. V shed 0 bases and J shed 9 bases, with 21 bases lying between them. The CDR3 spells CSVEDRVDSSQGEQFF. CDR3 DNA: TGCAGCGTTGAAGACCGGGTCGATTCGAGCCAGGGTGAGCAGTTCTTC.

Regarding this clonotype: The junction and the germline gene differ at one end; a read error may be behind it. This sequence joins TRBV5-1 and TRBJ2-3; 9 bases match TRBD1. The CDR3 totals 15 residues. CDR1 and CDR2 from the germline V gene are SGHRS and YFSETQ. The CDR3: CASSLDRGLTGTQYF. CDR3 DNA: TGCGCCAGCAGCCTGGACAGGGGCCTGACAGGTACGCAGTATTTT.

This clonotype has just a few counts. The rearrangement uses TRBV6-2 or TRBV6-3 and TRBJ1-2; 7 nucleotides match TRBD1. The ends lost 2 bases at V and 8 bases at J; junction bases unmatched: 8. The CDR3 runs to 14 residues. Germline V gives CDR1 MNHEY, CDR2 SVGEGT. CDR3 bases: TGTGCCAGCAGTTACCAAGGGACAGTTTCCGGCTACACCTTC. This sequence encodes CASSYQGTVSGYTF.

This clonotype was seen only once. The chain is built from TRBV15 and TRBJ2-3, with TRBD2 identical over 11 bases. The CDR3 covers 17 residues. Germline lookup yields CDR1 LNHNV and CDR2 YYDKDF (reference sequence). V gave up 2 bases and J gave up 6 bases; unmatched junction bases: 10. The CDR3 protein is CATSRRDSGGAVDTQYF. CDR3 sequence (DNA): TGTGCCACCAGCAGACGTGATAGCGGGGGGGCTGTGGATACGCAGTATTTT. The variable domain in full, completed from reference TRBV15 and TRBJ2-3, reads DAMVIQNPRYQVTQFGKPVTLSCSQTLNHNVMYWYQQKSSQAPKLLFHYYDKDFNNEADTPDNFQSRRPNTSFCFLDIRSPGLGDTAMYLCATSRRDSGGAVDTQYFGPGTRLTVL.

This clonotype was observed a handful of times. This chain links TRBV4-2 with TRBJ2-7; D may correspond to TRBD1 or TRBD2 (5 bases each). Germline V gives CDR1 LGHNA, CDR2 YNFKEQ. Trimming cost V 3 bases and J 6 bases, with 9 bases left between them. The CDR3 is 12 amino acids. DNA of the CDR3: TGTGCCAGCAGCCAGGGGGTAACCGAGCAGTACTTC. This translates into CASSQGVTEQYF.

The table lists this clonotype with a few counts. The gene calls are TRBV6-5 and TRBJ1-1; a weak D match, TRBD1 (5 bases). V was shortened by 3 bases and J by 5 bases, with 37 bases between the two germline ends. Germline CDR1 MNHEY, CDR2 SVGAGI. This CDR3 region has 22 residues. CDR3 in amino acids: CASSYSLSRRIGPGTAETEAFF. The CDR3 nucleotides are TGTGCCAGCAGTTATTCTCTCTCAAGGAGAATAGGACCCGGGACGGCTGAGACTGAAGCTTTCTTT.

This clonotype was observed a few times. V is TRBV5-1 and J is TRBJ2-3; D is possibly TRBD2 (5 bases). Germline V CDR1 and CDR2: SGHRS, YFSETQ. Trimming shortened V by 4 bases and J by 0 bases, and 12 bases separated the two germline ends. This CDR3 contains 15 residues. The CDR3 DNA is TGCGCCAGCAGCCCCACTAGTGTTAGCACAGATACGCAGTATTTT. Its translation: CASSPTSVSTDTQYF. The full variable domain, completed using reference TRBV5-1 and TRBJ2-3, is KAGVTQTPRYLIKTRGQQVTLSCSPISGHRSVSWYQQTPGQGLQFLFEYFSETQRNKGNFPGRFSGRQFSNSRSEMNVSTLELGDSALYLCASSPTSVSTDTQYFGPGTRLTVL.

The chain is built from TRBV12-3 or TRBV12-4 and TRBJ2-3; D remains unclear. Trimming removed 4 bases at V and 2 bases at J, with 16 bases between. CDR3 length: 16 amino acids. The CDR3 DNA sequence: TGTGCCAGCAGTTCTGGTTTTGGCCCCTTCACAGATACGCAGTATTTT. Translated: CASSSGFGPFTDTQYF.

This clonotype was recorded a few times. The CDR3 protein is CASSQGRRGGYTF. The CDR3, as DNA: TGCGCCAGCAGCCAGGGCCGAAGAGGTGGCTACACCTTC. The chain combines TRBV4-3 with TRBJ1-2; D remains ambiguous. Per germline, CDR1 LGHNA and CDR2 YSLEER. The CDR3 length is 13 residues. Deletions cut 3 bases from V and 7 bases from J, with 12 bases between.